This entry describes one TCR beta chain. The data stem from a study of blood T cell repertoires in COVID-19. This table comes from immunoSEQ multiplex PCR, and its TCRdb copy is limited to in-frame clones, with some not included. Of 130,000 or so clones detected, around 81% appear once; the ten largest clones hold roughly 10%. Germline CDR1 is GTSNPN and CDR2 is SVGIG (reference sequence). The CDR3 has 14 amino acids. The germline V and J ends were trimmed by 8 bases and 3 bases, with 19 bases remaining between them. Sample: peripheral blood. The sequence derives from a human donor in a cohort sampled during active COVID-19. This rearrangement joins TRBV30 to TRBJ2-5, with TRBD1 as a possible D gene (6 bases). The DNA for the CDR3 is TGTGCCCTGACGACCGGGACACTAAAAGAGACCCAGTACTTC. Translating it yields CALTTGTLKETQYF.